The 21 T cell receptor beta chains in this list originate from one sample, sequenced in a study of blood T cell repertoires in COVID-19. Clones were sequenced by immunoSEQ multiplex PCR, and TCRdb holds only the in-frame ones, with some missing. The data contain 150,000 to 200,000 clones, approximately 92% of them singletons. The sequenced sample consisted of peripheral blood. These receptors all stem from a man aged 25-40 years with COVID-19, enrolled during active disease.

The chain links TRBV9 to TRBJ2-1; D gene unclear. The V gene's germline CDR1 is SGDLS and CDR2 YYNGEE. This CDR3 is built from 15 residues. V shed 0 bases and J shed 8 bases, with 15 bases lying between them. CDR3 region: CASSVEAGHGDEQFF. DNA of the CDR3: TGTGCCAGCAGCGTAGAGGCAGGCCACGGTGATGAGCAGTTCTTC.

The chain combines TRBV19 with TRBJ2-7; a weak D match, TRBD1 (5 bases). CDR1 is LNHDA, CDR2 SQIVND, per germline (reference sequence). The CDR3 totals 15 residues. V was cut by 0 bases and J by 5 bases, with 14 bases left in between. CDR3 amino acids: CASSIDRAGSNEQYF. The CDR3 DNA reads TGTGCCAGTAGTATAGATCGGGCAGGGTCTAACGAGCAGTACTTC. Full variable domain (remainder filled in from reference TRBV19 and TRBJ2-7): DGGITQSPKYLFRKEGQNVTLSCEQNLNHDAMYWYRQDPGQGLRLIYYSQIVNDFQKGDIAEGYSVSREKKESFPLTVTSAQKNPTAFYLCASSIDRAGSNEQYFGPGTRLTVT.

The CDR3 DNA reads as TGTGCCAGCAGCTTTCTTACAGTTAACACTGAAGCTTTCTTT. It encodes CASSFLTVNTEAFF. The gene calls are TRBV7-8 and TRBJ1-1; D is undetermined. Per the germline V gene, CDR1 is SGHVS and CDR2 is FQNEAQ. V gave up 3 bases and J gave up 2 bases, with 10 bases separating them. The CDR3 has 14 residues. The whole variable domain, remainder taken from reference TRBV7-8 and TRBJ1-1, is GAGVSQSPRYKVAKRGQDVALRCDPISGHVSLFWYQQALGQGPEFLTYFQNEAQLDKSGLPSDRFFAERPEGSVSTLKIQRTQQEDSAVYLCASSFLTVNTEAFFGQGTRLTVV.

The rearrangement uses TRBV4-2 and TRBJ1-3; D gene ambiguous. Germline V gives CDR1 LGHNA, CDR2 YNFKEQ. V was shortened by 3 bases and J by 3 bases, with 18 bases between the two germline ends. The length of the CDR3 is 17 residues. The CDR3 protein is CASSHSAASRDGNTIYF. In DNA, the CDR3 is TGTGCCAGCAGCCACTCGGCGGCCTCCCGGGATGGAAACACCATATATTTT.

This clone appeared once. The V and J genes are TRBV7-3 and TRBJ1-1; TRBD1 aligns across 8 bases. Germline V gives CDR1 SGHTA, CDR2 FQGTGA. The CDR3 has 15 amino acids. Germline trimming cut 5 bases from V and 0 bases from J; bases unmatched to any gene: 5. The chain's CDR3 is CASSAKTGVNTEAFF. The CDR3 DNA reads as TGTGCCAGCAGCGCCAAGACAGGGGTGAACACTGAAGCTTTCTTT.

The chain joins TRBV28 to TRBJ2-1, with TRBD2 matching 7 bases. After removal of 5 bases from V and 0 bases from J, the junction contained 1 base not matched to a gene. The CDR3 has 14 residues. Germline V gene lookup returns CDR1 MDHEN and CDR2 SYDVKM. The CDR3 spells CASSRGVSYNEQFF. CDR3 coding DNA: TGTGCCAGCAGTCGGGGGGTCTCCTACAATGAGCAGTTCTTC.

The chain is built from TRBV29-1 and TRBJ1-2, with TRBD1 identical over 7 bases. CDR3 length: 16 residues. J lost 5 bases, V lost 7 bases, and 19 bases had no gene match. Germline V gives CDR1 SQVTM, CDR2 ANQGSEA. The CDR3 DNA reads TGCAGCGCCCTACAGGGGAAAGTTCTCGGGGCGTATGGCTACACCTTC. Translated, it gives CSALQGKVLGAYGYTF.

This clone was picked up a small number of times. The sample has other DNA sequences that encode this CDR3 too. The CDR3 protein is CASSLAWDRVYEQYF. The CDR3 DNA reads as TGTGCCAGCAGCTTGGCCTGGGACAGGGTGTACGAGCAGTACTTC. The chain couples TRBV5-8 to TRBJ2-7; 9 bases line up with TRBD1. The CDR3 consists of 15 residues. Germline assignment: CDR1 SGHTS and CDR2 YDEGEE. Losses at the gene ends were 0 bases for V and 4 bases for J; bases not matched to a gene: 5.

This chain uses TRBV9 with TRBJ2-1, with 8 bases lining up with TRBD2. The V and J ends lost 0 bases and 6 bases, in that order; junction bases with no gene match: 5. CDR1 is SGDLS, CDR2 YYNGEE, per germline. The CDR3 is 15 amino acids. CDR3 amino acids: CASSVGGGLGNEQFF. The CDR3 nucleotides read TGTGCCAGCAGCGTAGGCGGGGGGCTTGGCAATGAGCAGTTCTTC.

The chain has TRBV9 and TRBJ2-7; weak D call: TRBD2 (6 bases). The germline V and J ends were trimmed by 0 bases and 2 bases, with 9 bases remaining between them. This CDR3 contains 14 residues. Germline lookup yields CDR1 SGDLS and CDR2 YYNGEE. The CDR3 bases are TGTGCCAGCAGCGTAGATAGCGGCCCCTACGAGCAGTACTTC. Protein product: CASSVDSGPYEQYF.

The V gene is TRBV5-6, the J gene TRBJ2-7, with TRBD1 matching 9 bases. CDR3 length: 14 amino acids. With 4 bases clipped from V and 4 bases from J, the junction kept 6 bases outside the gene matches. The germline CDR1 and CDR2 sequences are SGHDT and YYEEEE. CDR3: CASSVTGQGYEQYF. For the CDR3, the DNA is TGTGCCAGCAGCGTAACGGGACAGGGTTACGAGCAGTACTTC.

The rearrangement joins TRBV19 to TRBJ2-5; D might be TRBD1 (5 bases). In germline, CDR1 is LNHDA, CDR2 SQIVND (reference sequence). Trimming shortened V by 4 bases and J by 2 bases, and 14 bases separated the two germline ends. The CDR3 is made up of 15 amino acids. This CDR3 is CASSSLEGAQETQYF. DNA of the CDR3: TGTGCCAGTAGTAGCCTCGAAGGGGCTCAAGAGACCCAGTACTTC.

This clone was seen only a few times. V gene TRBV4-1 combines with J gene TRBJ1-3; TRBD1 matches at 11 bases. The CDR3 has 16 amino acids. With V trimmed by 1 base and J by 11 bases, 10 bases remained unmatched. Germline assignment: CDR1 MGHRA and CDR2 YSYEKL. The CDR3 nucleotides read TGCGCCAGCAGCCAAGCACAACGGGACAGGGGGACGGCCATATATTTT. As protein: CASSQAQRDRGTAIYF.

The genes are TRBV2 and TRBJ1-2; 8 bases agree with TRBD1. The CDR3 is 15 amino acids. J gave up 4 bases and V 6 bases, and 10 bases lay outside the gene matches. Per the germline V gene, CDR1 is SNHLY and CDR2 is FYNNEI. The CDR3 sequence is CASSIDRGRSYGYTF. Written as DNA, the CDR3 is TGTGCCAGCAGCATAGACAGGGGAAGAAGCTATGGCTACACCTTC.

The chain couples TRBV4-2 to TRBJ1-4; TRBD1 might be the D (6 bases). The CDR3 sequence is 17 residues long. The V gene's germline CDR1 is LGHNA and CDR2 YNFKEQ. The V and J ends lost 1 base and 0 bases respectively, with 12 bases between them. The CDR3 region is CASSQVVQGATNEKLFF. For the CDR3, the DNA is TGTGCCAGCAGCCAAGTTGTACAGGGTGCAACTAATGAAAAACTGTTTTTT.

This chain links TRBV19 with TRBJ2-7, with a tentative D call TRBD1 (6 bases). CDR1 LNHDA and CDR2 SQIVND come from the germline V gene (reference sequence). Trimming took 1 base from V and 0 from J, leaving 16 bases between them. The CDR3 totals 17 residues. CDR3 bases: TGTGCCAGTAGTATAGCAGGGGCCTACTTTCCCTCCTACGAGCAGTACTTC. It is translated as CASSIAGAYFPSYEQYF.

The chain has TRBV4-2 and TRBJ2-7; the match to TRBD1 covers 7 bases. CDR1 is LGHNA, CDR2 YNFKEQ, per germline. This CDR3 is 15 amino acids long. The trim removed 2 bases at V and 5 bases at J, leaving 9 bases unmatched. CDR3 in amino acids: CASSQRDRAWDEQYF. For the CDR3, the DNA is TGTGCCAGCAGCCAAAGGGACAGAGCCTGGGACGAGCAGTACTTC.

The chain carries TRBV19 and TRBJ2-5, with TRBD1 matching over 7 bases. Germline lookup yields CDR1 LNHDA and CDR2 SQIVND (reference sequence). Losses at the gene ends were 2 bases for V and 5 bases for J; bases not matched to a gene: 2. This CDR3 contains 13 residues. CDR3 residues: CASSISRGETQYF. The DNA of the CDR3 is TGTGCCAGTAGTATATCCAGGGGGGAGACCCAGTACTTC.

This chain connects TRBV19 to TRBJ2-6, with TRBD2 as a possible D gene (7 bases). This CDR3 has 16 amino acids. Germline CDR1 and CDR2: LNHDA and SQIVND (reference sequence). V gave up 3 bases and J gave up 2 bases, with 11 bases separating them. CDR3 amino acids: CASSMGAGAGANVLTF. The CDR3 DNA is TGTGCCAGTAGTATGGGGGCGGGGGCTGGGGCCAACGTCCTGACTTTC. Together with reference TRBV19 and TRBJ2-6, the CDR3 gives the full variable domain: DGGITQSPKYLFRKEGQNVTLSCEQNLNHDAMYWYRQDPGQGLRLIYYSQIVNDFQKGDIAEGYSVSREKKESFPLTVTSAQKNPTAFYLCASSMGAGAGANVLTFGAGSRLTVL.

This chain links TRBV19 with TRBJ1-3, with D perhaps matching TRBD1 (5 bases). The CDR3 has 14 amino acids. The germline CDR1 and CDR2 sequences are LNHDA and SQIVND (reference sequence). Between the trimmed V and J ends, which lost 6 bases and 0 bases, there was a span of 9 bases. In nucleotides, the CDR3 is TGTGCCAGTAGCGACAGAGCCTCTGGAAACACCATATATTTT. This sequence encodes CASSDRASGNTIYF.

The chain links TRBV14 to TRBJ1-4; maybe TRBD1 (5 bases). Germline CDR1 and CDR2: SGHDN and FVKESK. The V end lost 4 bases, the J end lost 7 bases, and 22 bases lay between the germline ends. CDR3 size: 17 residues. CDR3 sequence reads: CASSPSPPRMGLEKLFF. Here the CDR3 DNA reads TGTGCCAGCAGCCCCTCACCCCCCAGAATGGGGCTTGAAAAACTGTTTTTT.